This TCR beta chain was captured in a study of CD8+ T cells in alopecia areata. Study as a whole: A 6-month off-drug phase came after tofacitinib, which had lasted 6 to 18 months.

Treatment noted: oral pan-JAK inhibitor, 5-10 mg twice daily. PBMCs were stained for CD3, CD4 and CD8, and CD4+ and CD8+ T cells were sorted. The authors extracted RNA and reverse transcribed it into cDNA as the sequencing template. Profiled with immunoSEQ multiplex PCR; TCRdb holds only in-frame clones, not every one. The sample gives fewer than 200,000 clones, about three fifths of which show up once; 16% is in the top ten. The V gene's germline CDR1 is SQVTM and CDR2 ANQGSEA. There are 14 residues in the CDR3. The junction had 9 bases not matched to a gene; V was cut back by 6 bases and J by 8 bases.

The TCR was taken from a human donor with alopecia areata. This chain links TRBV29-1 with TRBJ2-1; 11 bases agree with TRBD2. Sequences were derived from CD4+ T cells sorted from blood, sampled between weeks 55 and 65, from a patient treated with tofacitinib. The CDR3 nucleotides read TGCAGCGTCCGAACCTTAGCGGGGGGGTATGAGCAGTTCTTC. Translating it yields CSVRTLAGGYEQFF.